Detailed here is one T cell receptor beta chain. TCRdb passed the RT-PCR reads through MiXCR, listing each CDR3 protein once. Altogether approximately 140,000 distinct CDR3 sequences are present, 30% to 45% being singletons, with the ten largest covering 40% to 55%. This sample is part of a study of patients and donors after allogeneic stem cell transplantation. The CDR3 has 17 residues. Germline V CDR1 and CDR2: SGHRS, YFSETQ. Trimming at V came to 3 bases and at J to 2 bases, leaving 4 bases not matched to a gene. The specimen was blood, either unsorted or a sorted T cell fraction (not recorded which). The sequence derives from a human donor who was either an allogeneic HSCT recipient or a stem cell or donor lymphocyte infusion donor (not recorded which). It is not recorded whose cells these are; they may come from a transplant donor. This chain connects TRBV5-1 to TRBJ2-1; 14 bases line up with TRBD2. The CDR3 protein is CASSSGLAGDTYNEQFF. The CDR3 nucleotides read TGCGCCAGCAGCTCGGGACTAGCGGGGGATACCTACAATGAGCAGTTCTTC.